The 22 T cell receptor beta chains listed next were all sequenced from one sample in a study of cytomegalovirus exposure and HLA in healthy donors. Primers for the PCR totalled 60 Vbeta and 13 Jbeta. The method was immunoSEQ multiplex PCR; TCRdb's version includes in-frame clones alone and lacks a portion of them. Of about 160,000 clones in the sample, over 70% are singletons; the top ten hold under 2%. The sequenced sample consisted of PBMCs. The source is a woman aged 18-35 years in good health and CMV-seronegative.

V usage is TRBV18 and J usage is TRBJ1-1, with D possibly being TRBD1 (5 bases). This CDR3 region has 15 residues. The V and J ends lost 0 bases and 5 bases respectively, with 13 bases between them. In germline, CDR1 is KGHSH, CDR2 LQKENI. CDR3 coding DNA: TGTGCCAGCTCACCACCAAGGGGAACGAGGACTGAAGCTTTCTTT. It encodes CASSPPRGTRTEAFF.

This sequence joins TRBV13 and TRBJ2-1; TRBD2 aligns across 7 bases. This CDR3 spans 15 amino acids. The V gene's germline CDR1 is PRHDT and CDR2 FYEKMQ (reference sequence). J lost 7 bases, V lost 1 base, and 7 bases had no gene match. CDR3 DNA sequence: TGTGCCAGCAGCTTAGTGGCTAGCGGTGGGAATGAGCAGTTCTTC. Translation gives CASSLVASGGNEQFF.

The gene calls are TRBV21-1 and TRBJ1-4; the table names TRBD1, a call not compared with the DNA. TRBV21-1 has pseudogene status. This CDR3 region has 11 residues. CDR3 residues: CALQGEEKLFF. For the CDR3, the DNA is TGTGCCTTACAGGGAGAAGAAAAACTGTTTTTT.

This clone was observed once. CDR3 sequence (DNA): TGTGCCAGCAGTAAGTTAAGGGGCACTGAAGCTTTCTTT. Protein product: CASSKLRGTEAFF. V usage is TRBV6-1 and J usage is TRBJ1-1, with a tentative D call TRBD1 (5 bases). V lost 5 bases, J lost 4 bases, and 11 bases lay in between. Per germline, CDR1 MNHNS and CDR2 SASEGT. CDR3 length: 13 residues.

V is TRBV5-4 and J is TRBJ1-2; D call uncertain. The V end lost 0 bases, the J end lost 0 bases, and 6 bases lay between the germline ends. The CDR3 spans 14 residues. The V gene's germline CDR1 is SGHNT and CDR2 YYREEE (reference sequence). CDR3 loop: CASSLGRSNYGYTF. The DNA of the CDR3 is TGTGCCAGCAGCTTGGGGAGATCTAACTATGGCTACACCTTC.

The rearrangement joins TRBV5-1 to TRBJ2-1; possibly TRBD2 for D (6 bases). From germline, CDR1 is SGHRS and CDR2 YFSETQ. The CDR3 is made up of 15 amino acids. Trimming cost V 6 bases and J 0 bases, with 13 bases left between them. CDR3: CASILSGDSYNEQFF. Written as DNA, the CDR3 is TGCGCCAGCATTCTTAGCGGAGACTCCTACAATGAGCAGTTCTTC.

This clone was detected only a few times. The DNA for the CDR3 is TGTGCCAGCAGTGAATGGTACAACGACAATGAGCAGTTCTTC. Translating it yields CASSEWYNDNEQFF. The chain is built from TRBV6-1 and TRBJ2-1, with D unresolved. Germline V gene data show CDR1 as MNHNS and CDR2 as SASEGT. This CDR3 has 14 residues. V gave up 2 bases and J gave up 5 bases, with 10 bases separating them.

The chain is built from TRBV30 and TRBJ1-1; no firm D call. Trimming shortened V by 3 bases and J by 11 bases, and 19 bases separated the two germline ends. The CDR3 sequence is 13 residues long. CDR1 is GTSNPN, CDR2 SVGIG, per germline (reference sequence). As DNA, the CDR3 is TGTGCCTGGAGCCTCGGGGTGCCAGCGGAGGCTTTCTTT. Translated: CAWSLGVPAEAFF.

About this clone: One end of the junction fails to match germline, which may point to a read error. The V call is TRBV7-9, the J call TRBJ1-3; D remains unclear. From germline, CDR1 is SEHNR and CDR2 FQNEAQ (reference sequence). CDR3 length: 15 amino acids. The CDR3 DNA reads as TGTTCCAGCACCCACCGAGGGAGGTCCGGAAACACCATATATTTT. This translates into CSSTHRGRSGNTIYF.

This clone has just a few counts. The rearrangement joins TRBV7-2 to TRBJ1-1; D call uncertain. CDR1 and CDR2 (germline): SGHTA, FQGNSA. Between the trimmed V and J ends, which lost 0 bases and 2 bases, there was a span of 4 bases. The CDR3 runs to 13 residues. Here the CDR3 DNA reads TGTGCCAGCAGCTTAGCCCCAAACACTGAAGCTTTCTTT. Translating gives CASSLAPNTEAFF. The variable domain in full, with the rest retrieved from reference TRBV7-2 and TRBJ1-1, is GAGVSQSPSNKVTEKGKDVELRCDPISGHTALYWYRQSLGQGLEFLIYFQGNSAPDKSGLPSDRFSAERTGGSVSTLTIQRTQQEDSAVYLCASSLAPNTEAFFGQGTRLTVV.

The chain has TRBV7-3 and TRBJ2-7; 10 bases are a match to TRBD1. Germline assignment: CDR1 SGHTA and CDR2 FQGTGA. The CDR3 has 14 residues. The J segment lost 3 bases and the V segment lost 5 bases, leaving 4 bases of the junction unmatched. CDR3 nucleotides: TGTGCCAGCAGCCAAGGGACAGGGGACTACGAGCAGTACTTC. This codes for CASSQGTGDYEQYF.

The CDR3 DNA reads TGCGCCAGCAGCTTGGGGGCAGGGGGCACCGGGGAGCTGTTTTTT. Translated: CASSLGAGGTGELFF. V and J are TRBV5-1 and TRBJ2-2; 7 positions match TRBD1. V lost 0 bases, J lost 4 bases, and 3 bases stayed unmatched. CDR3 length equals 15 residues. The germline V gene has CDR1 SGHRS and CDR2 YFSETQ. The variable domain in full, completed from reference TRBV5-1 and TRBJ2-2, reads KAGVTQTPRYLIKTRGQQVTLSCSPISGHRSVSWYQQTPGQGLQFLFEYFSETQRNKGNFPGRFSGRQFSNSRSEMNVSTLELGDSALYLCASSLGAGGTGELFFGEGSRLTVL.

The V and J genes are TRBV7-3 and TRBJ1-1; no clear D. Germline CDR1 SGHTA, CDR2 FQGTGA. The CDR3 extends over 13 amino acids. Deletions cut 2 bases from V and 1 base from J, with 5 bases between. The CDR3 spells CASSLEQNTEAFF. The CDR3 nucleotides read TGTGCCAGCAGCTTAGAACAGAACACTGAAGCTTTCTTT.

The rearrangement joins TRBV19 to TRBJ2-7; 8 nucleotides align to TRBD1. The CDR3 has 14 amino acids. Germline V gene lookup returns CDR1 LNHDA and CDR2 SQIVND (reference sequence). The J segment lost 7 bases and the V segment lost 2 bases, leaving 7 bases of the junction unmatched. The CDR3 protein is CASSIRTGPREQYF. CDR3 in DNA: TGTGCCAGTAGTATAAGGACAGGGCCACGGGAGCAGTACTTC. The full variable domain, rest sourced from reference TRBV19 and TRBJ2-7, is DGGITQSPKYLFRKEGQNVTLSCEQNLNHDAMYWYRQDPGQGLRLIYYSQIVNDFQKGDIAEGYSVSREKKESFPLTVTSAQKNPTAFYLCASSIRTGPREQYFGPGTRLTVT.

With respect to this clone: A read error may account for a junction end that differs from germline. The rearrangement joins TRBV5-1 to TRBJ2-4, with 9 positions matching TRBD1. The germline CDR1 and CDR2 sequences are SGHRS and YFSETQ. The CDR3 contains 14 residues. The chain's CDR3 is CASSPTGGQNSQYF. Written as DNA, the CDR3 is TGCGCCAGCAGCCCGACAGGGGGGCAAAACAGTCAGTACTTC.

The rearrangement joins TRBV7-9 to TRBJ1-3, with a weak D call TRBD1 (6 bases). V was shortened by 8 bases and J by 0 bases, with 11 bases between the two germline ends. The CDR3 sequence is 14 residues long. Germline CDR1 reads SEHNR; CDR2 reads FQNEAQ (reference sequence). CDR3 bases: TGTGCCAGCGAAACAGGGAACTCTGGAAACACCATATATTTT. As protein: CASETGNSGNTIYF. The whole variable domain, remainder taken from reference TRBV7-9 and TRBJ1-3, is DTGVSQNPRHKITKRGQNVTFRCDPISEHNRLYWYRQTLGQGPEFLTYFQNEAQLEKSRLLSDRFSAERPKGSFSTLEIQRTEQGDSAMYLCASETGNSGNTIYFGEGSWLTVV.

The genes are TRBV5-4 and TRBJ1-1, with 9 bases fitting TRBD1. The CDR3 totals 17 residues. V lost 5 bases and J lost 7; bases outside the gene matches: 18. CDR1 and CDR2 from the germline V gene are SGHNT and YYREEE (reference sequence). The CDR3 spells CASSPGTGFAILVEAFF. CDR3 coding DNA: TGTGCCAGCAGTCCAGGGACAGGGTTTGCAATTTTGGTTGAAGCTTTCTTT.

The chain has TRBV29-1 and TRBJ1-1; D is undetermined. The germline V gene encodes CDR1 SQVTM and CDR2 ANQGSEA. V lost 7 bases and J 0 bases, leaving 15 bases between the germline ends. CDR3 length: 14 amino acids. CDR3 residues: CSETTRYMNTEAFF. The CDR3 DNA is TGCAGCGAAACAACACGATACATGAACACTGAAGCTTTCTTT.

V gene TRBV28 combines with J gene TRBJ1-4; D is uncertain. The ends were cut back, 5 bases at V and 4 bases at J, with 11 bases in the middle. Germline CDR1 is MDHEN and CDR2 is SYDVKM. The CDR3 consists of 14 residues. CDR3 bases: TGTGCCAGCAGTGTTAACCGGGGTAATGAAAAACTGTTTTTT. Translating gives CASSVNRGNEKLFF. Combining the CDR3 with reference TRBV28 and TRBJ1-4 gives the whole variable domain DVKVTQSSRYLVKRTGEKVFLECVQDMDHENMFWYRQDPGLGLRLIYFSYDVKMKEKGDIPEGYSVSREKKERFSLILESASTNQTSMYLCASSVNRGNEKLFFGSGTQLSVL.

In its sample, this clone was seen a few times. V usage is TRBV5-5 and J usage is TRBJ2-5, with TRBD1 matching 9 bases. Matching the DNA end better, TRBJ2-7 makes the J call doubtful. Germline assignment: CDR1 SGHKS and CDR2 YYEKEE (reference sequence). The CDR3 is 15 amino acids. In nucleotides, the CDR3 is TGTGCCAGCAGCATAACAGGGGGCAGGCCCTACGAGCAGTACTTC. This gives the protein CASSITGGRPYEQYF.

This chain connects TRBV11-3 to TRBJ2-2; 9 bases match TRBD2. CDR1 and CDR2 (germline): SGHNT, YENEEA. J lost 0 bases, V lost 7 bases, and 6 bases had no gene match. CDR3 size: 16 residues. CDR3 protein: CASTASGDPNTGELFF. The CDR3 bases are TGTGCCAGCACGGCTAGCGGGGACCCGAACACCGGGGAGCTGTTTTTT.

This chain uses TRBV5-1 with TRBJ1-4, with D possibly matching TRBD1 (6 bases). Trimming pared 0 bases from V and 7 bases from J, leaving 10 bases between. The CDR3 covers 14 residues. Germline V gives CDR1 SGHRS, CDR2 YFSETQ. The CDR3 spells CASSLGQGSEKLFF. The CDR3 DNA is TGCGCCAGCAGCTTGGGGCAGGGGAGTGAAAAACTGTTTTTT.